The source of this T cell receptor beta chain is a study of OX40 agonist ivuxolimab in advanced cancers. The repertoire was sequenced with immunoSEQ multiplex PCR; TCRdb's copy has only in-frame clones and lacks some. The sample consists of 60,000 or so clones, about 92% of them appearing once. CDR3 size: 14 residues. Germline lookup yields CDR1 LNHNV and CDR2 YYDKDF (reference sequence). In regard to this clone: A junction end diverges from the germline sequence, so it may reflect a read error. The sample has other DNA sequences that encode this CDR3 too.

The TCR originated in an adult with an advanced solid tumor such as melanoma, head and neck, liver or kidney cancer. The starting material was CD4+ or CD8+ T cells sorted from blood, obtained in a trial of the OX40 agonist ivuxolimab. The chain has TRBV15 and TRBJ2-3; tentative D call: TRBD1 (5 bases). CDR3 nucleotides: TGTGCCACCAGCAGAGATCAGGGCACAGATACGCAATATTTT. The encoded protein is CATSRDQGTDTQYF.